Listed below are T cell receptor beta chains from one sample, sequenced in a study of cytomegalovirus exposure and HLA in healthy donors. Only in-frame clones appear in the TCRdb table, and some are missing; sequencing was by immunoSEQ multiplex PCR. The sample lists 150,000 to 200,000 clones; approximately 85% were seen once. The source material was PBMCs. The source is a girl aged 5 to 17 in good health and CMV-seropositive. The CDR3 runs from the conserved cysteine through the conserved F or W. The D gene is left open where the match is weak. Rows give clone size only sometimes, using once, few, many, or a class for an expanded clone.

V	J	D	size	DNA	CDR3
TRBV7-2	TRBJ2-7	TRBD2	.	TGTGCCAGCAGCTTAGGCGCGACTAGCGGGGTGTACGAGCAGTACTTC	CASSLGATSGVYEQYF
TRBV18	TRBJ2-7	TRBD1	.	TGTGCCAGCTCACCGGGACAGGGGAAGATCTACGAGCAGTACTTC	CASSPGQGKIYEQYF
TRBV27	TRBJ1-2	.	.	TGTGCCAGCAGTTTACAATTAGGGAGTGGTGGCTACACCTTC	CASSLQLGSGGYTF
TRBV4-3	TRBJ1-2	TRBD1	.	TGCGCCAGCAGCCCAGACAGGGGCGAAACCTATGGCTACACCTTC	CASSPDRGETYGYTF
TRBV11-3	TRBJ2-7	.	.	TGTGCCAGCAGCTCGTCCAATGAAGCCGGCTACGAGCAGTACTTC	CASSSSNEAGYEQYF
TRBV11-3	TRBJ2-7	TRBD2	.	TGTGCCAGCAGCCTTCTCGCGGGGGGGCCACTCGAGCAGTACTTC	CASSLLAGGPLEQYF
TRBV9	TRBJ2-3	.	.	TGTGCCAGCAGCCCCAGACAGAGCACAGATACGCAGTATTTT	CASSPRQSTDTQYF
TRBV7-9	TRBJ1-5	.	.	TGTGCCAGCACAACAGGGAATAGCAATCAGCCCCAGCATTTT	CASTTGNSNQPQHF
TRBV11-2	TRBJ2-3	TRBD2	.	TGTGCCAGCAGCGTGGGTAGCGGGGGAACAGATACGCAGTATTTT	CASSVGSGGTDTQYF
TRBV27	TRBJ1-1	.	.	TGTGCCAGCAGTTTGTGGGGGGGGAACACTGAAGCTTTCTTT	CASSLWGGNTEAFF
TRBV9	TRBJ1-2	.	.	TGTGCCAGCAGCGTAGGGCAGGGGCCTAACTATGGCTACACCTTC	CASSVGQGPNYGYTF
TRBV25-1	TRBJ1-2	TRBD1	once	TGTGCCAGCAGTGACGTCCGGGGACAGAACCCCGGTGTAATCGGCTACACCTTC	CASSDVRGQNPGVIGYTF
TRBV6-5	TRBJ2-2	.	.	TGTGCCAGCAGTTACGTCGTTCCCCTGAACACCGGGGAGCTGTTTTTT	CASSYVVPLNTGELFF
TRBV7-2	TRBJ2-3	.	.	TGTGCCAGCAGCTTAGGCCGCGGAGATACGCAGTATTTT	CASSLGRGDTQYF
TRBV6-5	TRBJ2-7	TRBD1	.	TGTGCCAGCAGCCGGACAGGGAACCCCTACGAGCAGTACTTC	CASSRTGNPYEQYF
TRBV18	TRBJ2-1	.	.	TGTGCCAGCTCACCCGCAGGGCTAAACAATGAGCAGTTCTTC	CASSPAGLNNEQFF
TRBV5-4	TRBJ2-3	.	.	TGTGCCAGCAGCTTGAGAGACAGAGATACGCAGTATTTT	CASSLRDRDTQYF
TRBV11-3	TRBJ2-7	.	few	TGTGCCAGCAGCCCCGCCGGGGGGCGGTACGAGCAGTACTTC	CASSPAGGRYEQYF
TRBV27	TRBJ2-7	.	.	TGTGCCAGCAGACAAGGAGTTTTTAAGTCCGGAGGGGACCCCTACGAGCAGTACTTC	CASRQGVFKSGGDPYEQYF
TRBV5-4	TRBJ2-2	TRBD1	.	TGTGCCAGCAGCCTTGACAGGGGGGTTAACACCGGGGAGCTGTTTTTT	CASSLDRGVNTGELFF
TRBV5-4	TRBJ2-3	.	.	TGTGCCAGCAGCCCTAGCACAGATACGCAGTATTTT	CASSPSTDTQYF
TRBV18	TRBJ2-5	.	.	TGTGCCAGCTCGCGGGGGCCGTGGACAGAACAAGAGACCCAGTACTTC	CASSRGPWTEQETQYF
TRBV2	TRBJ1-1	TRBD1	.	TGTGCCAGCAGTGAAGGGACAGGGGTAGCTTTCTTT	CASSEGTGVAFF
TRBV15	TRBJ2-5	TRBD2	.	TGTGCCACCAGCAGTCTAGCGGGCGTCCGGCAGACCCAGTACTTC	CATSSLAGVRQTQYF